The following is a T cell receptor (beta chain) sequence with its context. The data stem from a study of blood T cell repertoires in COVID-19. Between the trimmed V and J ends, which lost 5 bases and 4 bases, there was a span of 14 bases. The CDR3 is 14 residues long. Germline loops: CDR1 SGHTA, CDR2 FQGNSA. The repertoire was sequenced with immunoSEQ multiplex PCR; TCRdb's copy has only in-frame clones and lacks some. This sample has about 260,000 clones; 88% occur once, and the top ten carry over 0.55%. V is TRBV7-2 and J is TRBJ1-1; tentative D call: TRBD1 (5 bases). This receptor was obtained from a human donor in a cohort sampled during active COVID-19. The sequenced material came from peripheral blood. This chain's CDR3 is CASSTTARSTEAFF. CDR3 bases: TGTGCCAGCAGCACGACAGCGCGGAGCACTGAAGCTTTCTTT. Supplemented by reference TRBV7-2 and TRBJ1-1, the full variable domain reads GAGVSQSPSNKVTEKGKDVELRCDPISGHTALYWYRQSLGQGLEFLIYFQGNSAPDKSGLPSDRFSAERTGGSVSTLTIQRTQQEDSAVYLCASSTTARSTEAFFGQGTRLTVV.